Detailed here is one T cell receptor beta chain. The sample is drawn from a study of shared clonotypes between healthy human individuals. TCRdb's table, derived via immunoSEQ multiplex PCR, lists solely in-frame clones and lacks some. The data show fewer than 3 million clones, under 95% seen once. CDR3 length: 16 residues. Looked up from germline, CDR1 is ENHRY and CDR2 is SYGVKD. J was trimmed by 6 bases and V by 5 bases; bases with no gene match: 10. There were no recent acute infections or vaccinations among the donors, who were healthy HIV-negative adults. CD45RA+ naive and CD45RA-negative memory subsets were separated from CD4+ cells.

Sequencing was done on a sample of naive CD4+ T cells from PBMCs. Indicated subset: CD45RA+ positively selected. The V and J genes are TRBV10-3 and TRBJ2-7, with 13 positions matching TRBD2. This sequence originates from a man aged 18 to 29 in good health. Some clones in this sample may be carry-over from other donors' samples. In DNA form, the CDR3 reads TGTGCCATCAGTCCCGGGACTAGCGGGAACTGGTTCGAGCAGTACTTC. It yields the protein CAISPGTSGNWFEQYF.